This T cell receptor (beta chain) was profiled in a study of T cells in women clearing cervical HPV infection. Of note for this clone: Its antigen remains unknown. The CDR3 is cut off 3 residues early in the read; its end comes from the germline J gene. The same CDR3 arises from other DNA sequences in this sample as well.

Regarding the study as a whole: Combining TCR richness with V gene abundances gave around 0.83 AUC. Repertoire richness, not evenness, was significantly elevated in CIN3+ cases versus controls.

This CDR3 contains 14 residues. The V gene end was trimmed by 5 bases and the J gene end by 3 bases; junction bases not matched to a gene: 3. Germline lookup yields CDR1 KGHSH and CDR2 LQKENI. Profiled with immunoSEQ multiplex PCR; TCRdb holds only in-frame clones, not every one. The sample is made up of 25,000 to 35,000 clones, and the top ten hold approximately 16% of it. Sequenced: blood buffy coat. The clonotype was recovered from a woman between 18 and 75 years old with a cervical HPV16 infection that either progressed to CIN3+ or cleared (not recorded which). The J gene is TRBJ2-1, the V gene TRBV18; 8 bases fit TRBD2. The CDR3 sequence is CASSSTSGYNEQFF. CDR3 DNA, as far as it was read: TGTGCCAGCTCATCAACTAGCGGCTACAATGAG.